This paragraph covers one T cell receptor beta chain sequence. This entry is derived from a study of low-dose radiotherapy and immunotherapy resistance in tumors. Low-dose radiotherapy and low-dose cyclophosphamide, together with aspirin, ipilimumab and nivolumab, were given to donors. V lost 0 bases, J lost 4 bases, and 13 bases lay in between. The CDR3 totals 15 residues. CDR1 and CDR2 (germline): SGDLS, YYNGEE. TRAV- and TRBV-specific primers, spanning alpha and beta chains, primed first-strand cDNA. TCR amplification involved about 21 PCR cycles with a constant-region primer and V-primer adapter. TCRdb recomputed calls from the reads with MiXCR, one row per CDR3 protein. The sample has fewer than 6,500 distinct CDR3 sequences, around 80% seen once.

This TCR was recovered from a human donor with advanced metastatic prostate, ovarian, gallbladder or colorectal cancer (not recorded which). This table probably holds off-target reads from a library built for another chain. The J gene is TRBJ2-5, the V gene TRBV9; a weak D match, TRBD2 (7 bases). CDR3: CASSVGGGAGETQYF. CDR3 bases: TGTGCCAGCAGCGTAGGAGGGGGGGCCGGAGAGACCCAGTACTTC.